This T cell receptor beta chain was profiled in a study of T cell repertoires in cytomegalovirus infection. Study information: The authors relied on CMV epitopes, both recently identified HLA-C-restricted and well-studied HLA-B-restricted. Indications came from public TCR beta signatures; they pointed to CMV infection and to a matching HLA type.

On this clonotype itself: What it recognizes is unknown.

Study findings and constraints: Totalled public TCR beta family frequency picked out people who carried CMV plus the relevant HLA. HLA-C-restricted CMV-specific TCR beta clonotypes were dominant in the ex vivo response.

The germline gives CDR1 LNHNV, CDR2 YYDKDF (reference sequence). V shed 0 bases, J shed 8 bases, and the junction held 10 bases outside the gene matches. This CDR3 is built from 16 residues. TCRdb re-called the reads with MiXCR, one entry per CDR3 protein. The sample carries about 770,000 distinct CDR3 sequences, roughly 29% recorded once. The V gene is TRBV15, the J gene TRBJ2-1; 7 nucleotides match TRBD2. This sample comprised cultured CD8+ T cells from PBMCs, obtained from culture after CMV antigen stimulation. This receptor was taken from a human donor in good health (CMV status not recorded). Some clones in this sample may be carry-over from other donors' samples. Here the CDR3 reads CATSRDAGVLWDEQFF. DNA of the CDR3: TGTGCCACCAGCAGAGATGCGGGGGTTTTGTGGGATGAGCAGTTCTTC.